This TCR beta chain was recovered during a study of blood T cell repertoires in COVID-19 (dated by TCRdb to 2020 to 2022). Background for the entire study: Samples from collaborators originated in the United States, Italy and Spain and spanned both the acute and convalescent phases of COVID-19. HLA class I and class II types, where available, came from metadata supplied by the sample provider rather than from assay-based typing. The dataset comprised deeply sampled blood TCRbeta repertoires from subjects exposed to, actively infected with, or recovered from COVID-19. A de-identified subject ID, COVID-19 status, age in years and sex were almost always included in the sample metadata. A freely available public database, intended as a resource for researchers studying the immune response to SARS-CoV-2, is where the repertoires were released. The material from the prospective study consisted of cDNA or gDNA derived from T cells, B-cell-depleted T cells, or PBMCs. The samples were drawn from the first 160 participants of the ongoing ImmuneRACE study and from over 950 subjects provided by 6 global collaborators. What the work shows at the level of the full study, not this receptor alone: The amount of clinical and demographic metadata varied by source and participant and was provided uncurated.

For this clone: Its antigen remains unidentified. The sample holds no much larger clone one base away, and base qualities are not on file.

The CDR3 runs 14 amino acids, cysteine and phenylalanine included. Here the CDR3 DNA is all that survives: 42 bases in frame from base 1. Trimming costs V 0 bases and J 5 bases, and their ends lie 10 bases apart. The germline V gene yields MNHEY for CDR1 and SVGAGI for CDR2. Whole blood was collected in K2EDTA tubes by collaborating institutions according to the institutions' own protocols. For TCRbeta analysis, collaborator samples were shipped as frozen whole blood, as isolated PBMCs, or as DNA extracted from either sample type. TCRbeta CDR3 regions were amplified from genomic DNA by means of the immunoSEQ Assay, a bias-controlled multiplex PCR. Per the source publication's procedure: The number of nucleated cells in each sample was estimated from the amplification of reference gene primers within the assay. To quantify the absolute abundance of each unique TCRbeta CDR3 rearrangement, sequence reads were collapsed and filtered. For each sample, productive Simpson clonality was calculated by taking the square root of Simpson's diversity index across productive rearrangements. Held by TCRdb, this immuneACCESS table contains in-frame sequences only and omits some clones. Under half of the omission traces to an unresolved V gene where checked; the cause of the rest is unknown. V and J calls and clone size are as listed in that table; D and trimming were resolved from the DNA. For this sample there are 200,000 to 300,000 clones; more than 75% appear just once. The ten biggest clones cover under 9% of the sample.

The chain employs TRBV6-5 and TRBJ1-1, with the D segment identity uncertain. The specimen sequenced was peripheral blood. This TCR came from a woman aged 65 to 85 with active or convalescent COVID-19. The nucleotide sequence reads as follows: TGTGCCAGCAGTTACTCGGAGAGGAAAACTGAAGCTTTCTTT. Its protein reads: CASSYSERKTEAFF.